This T cell receptor beta chain originates from a study of blood T cells in healthy people across ages. For the study at large: About one barcoded beta molecule was captured per two T cells (by template switching). Broader study findings: Naive CD4+ cells and diversity were both higher in long-lived donors than in aged donors.

This clonotype was counted at least ten times. Its specificity is unknown. Every donor gave 7.5 to 10 milliliters of peripheral blood. This CDR3 region has 16 residues. J lost 3 bases, V lost 4 bases, and 13 bases had no gene match. CDR1 and CDR2 (germline): SGHRS, YFSETQ. Sample-barcoded 5' priming and a J-beta primer mix drove a second PCR of roughly 6 to 12 cycles. TCRdb re-called the 5' RACE reads with MiXCR, one entry per CDR3 protein. The data hold some 800,000 distinct CDR3 sequences, with around 43% observed a single time. The sequence was obtained from a man aged 60 to 69 in good health. Sequencing input: blood. The V call is TRBV5-1, the J call TRBJ2-7; 7 bases map to TRBD1. The chain's CDR3 is CASSESPGTENYEQYF. The CDR3, as DNA: TGCGCCAGCAGCGAAAGCCCCGGGACAGAGAACTACGAGCAGTACTTC.